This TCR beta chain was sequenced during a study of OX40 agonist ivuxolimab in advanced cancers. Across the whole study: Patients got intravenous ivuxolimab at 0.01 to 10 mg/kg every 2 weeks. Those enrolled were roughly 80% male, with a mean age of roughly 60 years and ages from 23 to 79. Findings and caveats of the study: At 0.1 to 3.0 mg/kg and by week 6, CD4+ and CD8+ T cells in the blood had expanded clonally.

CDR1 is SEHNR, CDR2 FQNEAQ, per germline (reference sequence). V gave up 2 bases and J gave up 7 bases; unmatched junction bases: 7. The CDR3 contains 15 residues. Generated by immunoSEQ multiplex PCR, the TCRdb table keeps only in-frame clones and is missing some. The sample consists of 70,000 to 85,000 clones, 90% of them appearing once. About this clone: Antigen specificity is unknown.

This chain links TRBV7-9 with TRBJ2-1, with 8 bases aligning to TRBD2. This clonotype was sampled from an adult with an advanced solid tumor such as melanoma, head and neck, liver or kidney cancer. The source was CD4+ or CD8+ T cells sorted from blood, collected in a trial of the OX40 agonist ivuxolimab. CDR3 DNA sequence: TGTGCCAGCAGCTTATTCAGCGGGAGCTATAATGAGCAGTTCTTC. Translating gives CASSLFSGSYNEQFF.